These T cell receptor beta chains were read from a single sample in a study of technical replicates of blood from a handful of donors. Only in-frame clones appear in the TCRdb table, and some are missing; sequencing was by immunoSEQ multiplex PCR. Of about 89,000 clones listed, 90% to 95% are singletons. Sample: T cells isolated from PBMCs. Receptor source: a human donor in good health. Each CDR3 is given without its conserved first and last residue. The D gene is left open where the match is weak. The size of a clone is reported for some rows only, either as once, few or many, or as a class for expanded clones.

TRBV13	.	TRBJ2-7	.	ASSLRSYEQY
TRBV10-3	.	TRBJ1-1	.	AISDREGNTEAF
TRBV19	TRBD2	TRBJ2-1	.	ASSIVLAGAGSYNEQF
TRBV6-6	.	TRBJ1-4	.	ASSLTETNEKLF
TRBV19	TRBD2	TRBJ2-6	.	ASSSPVSGRRGGANVLT
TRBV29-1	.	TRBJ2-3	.	SVEARGRAPDTQY
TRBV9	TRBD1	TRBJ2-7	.	ASSVNSRDRDDEQY
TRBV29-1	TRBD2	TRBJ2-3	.	SVVSGGDKDTQY
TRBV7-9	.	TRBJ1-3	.	ASSLAQMLSSSGNTIY
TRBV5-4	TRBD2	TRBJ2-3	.	ASSIRTRTDTQY
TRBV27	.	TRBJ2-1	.	ASSGGPDWDEQF
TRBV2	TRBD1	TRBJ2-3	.	ASSGGPTGPDTQY
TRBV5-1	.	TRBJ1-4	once	ASSLFATNEKLF
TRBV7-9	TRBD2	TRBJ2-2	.	ASSPALGGTSGSHGELF
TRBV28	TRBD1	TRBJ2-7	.	ASSFGTGGEGDEQY
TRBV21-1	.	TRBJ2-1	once	ASSHRGSGGSDEQF
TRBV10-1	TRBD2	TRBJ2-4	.	ASSDGGAKNIQY
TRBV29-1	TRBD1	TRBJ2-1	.	STFGDRGFNEQF
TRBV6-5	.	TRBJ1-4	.	ASSYFRQKNEKLF
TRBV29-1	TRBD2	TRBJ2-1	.	SVPGRETPNEQF
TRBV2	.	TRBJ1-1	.	ASSEVAVEAF
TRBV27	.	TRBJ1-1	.	ASSYLQGIASTEAF
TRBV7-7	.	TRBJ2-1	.	ASSSGQSSYNEQF
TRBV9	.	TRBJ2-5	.	ASSVSYQETQY
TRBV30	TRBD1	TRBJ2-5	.	AWSVQQGYQETQY
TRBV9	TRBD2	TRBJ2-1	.	ASSKGLAGSSYNEQF
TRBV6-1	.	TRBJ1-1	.	ASSDNSKRGLEAF
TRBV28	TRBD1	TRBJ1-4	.	ASSTRTGLSEKLF
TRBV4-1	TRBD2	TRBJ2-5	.	ASSRGLAGGPREETQY
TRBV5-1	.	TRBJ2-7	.	ASSLAAGASYEQY
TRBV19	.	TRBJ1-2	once	ASTLRAGARSLGGYT
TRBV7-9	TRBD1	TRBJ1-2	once	ASSGPTGGSPPNGGYT
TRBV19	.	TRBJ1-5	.	ASSTHGQHSNQPQH
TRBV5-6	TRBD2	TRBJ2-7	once	ASSQGLAGGEQY
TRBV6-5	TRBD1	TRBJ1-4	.	ASSSGGREKLF
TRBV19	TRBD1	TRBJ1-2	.	ASSMEGAGYGYT
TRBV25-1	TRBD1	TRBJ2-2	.	ASSDRGSNTGELF
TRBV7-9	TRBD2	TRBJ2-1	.	ASRPFGLAGAYNEQF
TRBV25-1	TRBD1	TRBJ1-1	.	ASRGQAKNTEAF
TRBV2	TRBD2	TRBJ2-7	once	ASSARRGDFGSYEQY
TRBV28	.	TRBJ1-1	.	ASSFVAVGSEAF
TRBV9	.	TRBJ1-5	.	ASSVEPGQPQH
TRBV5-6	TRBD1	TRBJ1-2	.	ASSSRGQGALGYT
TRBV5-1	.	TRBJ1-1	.	ASSSQVGNTEAF
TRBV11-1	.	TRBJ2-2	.	ASSLTPRATGELF
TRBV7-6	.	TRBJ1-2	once	ASSAGQTYGYT
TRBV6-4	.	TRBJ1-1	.	ASRTDRTNTEAF
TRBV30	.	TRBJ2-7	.	AWSYRVSDEQY
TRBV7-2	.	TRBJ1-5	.	ASSLGGAGYSNQPQH
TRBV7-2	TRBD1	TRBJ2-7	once	ASSLVYGTGINSYEQY
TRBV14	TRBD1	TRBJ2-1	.	ASSQVPLGQGAFEQF